This T cell receptor beta chain was sequenced in a study of human T cells and chemical hapten exposure. Findings and caveats of the study: It should be noted that donors had alopecia, so their immune response may differ from healthy people's.

Time point: patch test 2, 6 weeks after DPC sensitization. As for treatment: therapeutic diphenylcyclopropenone sensitization with weekly scalp DPC. MiXCR, run by TCRdb on the RACE reads, gives a single entry per CDR3 protein. The table lists 360,000 or so distinct CDR3 sequences, about 6.3% of them singletons, with more than 5.5% in the top ten. This clonotype has a count of ten or more. No antigen is known for it. Unmatched junction bases numbered 11, after V lost 6 bases and J lost 4 bases. The CDR3 loop spans 17 amino acids. Germline V gene lookup returns CDR1 MNHNS and CDR2 SASEGT. The receptor was isolated from a woman between 18 and 29 years old with alopecia areata. Some clones in this sample may be carry-over from other donors' samples. This specimen consisted of whole blood, obtained in connection with sensitization to the hapten diphenylcyclopropenone (DPC). This chain joins TRBV6-1 and TRBJ2-2; 10 bases fit TRBD1. CDR3 DNA sequence: TGTGCCAGCAGCGATTCGTGGACAGGGGGGATCACCGGGGAGCTGTTTTTT. It codes for CASSDSWTGGITGELFF.